Listed below are T cell receptor beta chains from one sample, sequenced in a study of beta chain features in type 1 diabetes. Profiled with immunoSEQ multiplex PCR; TCRdb holds only in-frame clones, not every one. This table has approximately 240,000 clones, about a sixth appearing once. Sequenced material: naive CD4+ T cells from blood. The receptors were gathered from a man aged 25 to 45 with type 1 diabetes. CDR3s include the opening cysteine and the closing phenylalanine or tryptophan. A D gene is named only where the DNA matches it firmly. Not all rows give a size; the values are once, few, many and, for expanded clones, a class.

v_call: TRBV30
clone_size: NA
d_call: TRBD2
j_call: TRBJ2-7
cdr3_nt: TGTGCCTGGAGTGATGGACTCTTTGCTAGCGGGAGAAGTTACGAGCAGTACTTC
cdr3_aa: CAWSDGLFASGRSYEQYF

v_call: TRBV4-1
clone_size: NA
d_call: NA
j_call: TRBJ2-5
cdr3_nt: TGCGCCAGCAGCCAATACGAACACGAGACCCAGTACTTC
cdr3_aa: CASSQYEHETQYF

v_call: TRBV4-3
clone_size: few
d_call: TRBD2
j_call: TRBJ2-1
cdr3_nt: TGCGCCAGCAGCCGCGGGACTAGCGGCTACAATGAGCAGTTCTTC
cdr3_aa: CASSRGTSGYNEQFF

v_call: TRBV5-1
clone_size: few
d_call: NA
j_call: TRBJ2-7
cdr3_nt: TGCGCCAGCAGCCTGGGGACGGCAGAAGCCTACGAGCAGTACTTC
cdr3_aa: CASSLGTAEAYEQYF

v_call: TRBV7-2
clone_size: few
d_call: NA
j_call: TRBJ1-5
cdr3_nt: TGTGCCAGCAGCTTAGGGCCGGCTGGCAATCAGCCCCAGCATTTT
cdr3_aa: CASSLGPAGNQPQHF

v_call: TRBV9
clone_size: few
d_call: NA
j_call: TRBJ2-3
cdr3_nt: TGTGCCAGCAGCGCCGCCGGGGCGCAGAGCACAGATACGCAGTATTTT
cdr3_aa: CASSAAGAQSTDTQYF

v_call: TRBV28
clone_size: NA
d_call: NA
j_call: TRBJ2-7
cdr3_nt: TGTGCCAGCAGTCACTACGAGCAGTACTTC
cdr3_aa: CASSHYEQYF

v_call: TRBV30
clone_size: NA
d_call: NA
j_call: TRBJ2-1
cdr3_nt: TGTGCCTGGAACCCGGGACTTCGCTACAATGAGCAGTTCTTC
cdr3_aa: CAWNPGLRYNEQFF

v_call: TRBV28
clone_size: NA
d_call: TRBD1
j_call: TRBJ2-2
cdr3_nt: TGTGCCAGCAGTTTAGGGGACAGGCACACCGGGGAGCTGTTTTTT
cdr3_aa: CASSLGDRHTGELFF

v_call: TRBV6-5
clone_size: NA
d_call: NA
j_call: TRBJ1-1
cdr3_nt: TGTGCCAGCAGTTACACCGGGAGTACGAACACTGAAGCTTTCTTT
cdr3_aa: CASSYTGSTNTEAFF

v_call: TRBV29-1
clone_size: few
d_call: NA
j_call: TRBJ1-1
cdr3_nt: TGCAGCGTTGAACAGTTCATGAACACTGAAGCTTTCTTT
cdr3_aa: CSVEQFMNTEAFF

v_call: TRBV29-1
clone_size: few
d_call: TRBD2
j_call: TRBJ2-3
cdr3_nt: TGCAGCGTTGGCAACCAGGGAGGGACAGATACGCAGTATTTT
cdr3_aa: CSVGNQGGTDTQYF

v_call: TRBV6-5
clone_size: NA
d_call: NA
j_call: TRBJ2-7
cdr3_nt: TGTGCCAGCAGTTTCTATGGAGCCGCCTACGAGCAGTACTTC
cdr3_aa: CASSFYGAAYEQYF

v_call: TRBV19
clone_size: NA
d_call: NA
j_call: TRBJ1-4
cdr3_nt: TGTGCCACCCGGACAGTAAATGAAAAACTGTTTTTT
cdr3_aa: CATRTVNEKLFF

v_call: TRBV7-2
clone_size: NA
d_call: NA
j_call: TRBJ2-5
cdr3_nt: TGTGCCAGCAGCTTAACAGAGACCCAGTACTTC
cdr3_aa: CASSLTETQYF

v_call: TRBV4-1
clone_size: NA
d_call: TRBD1
j_call: TRBJ2-7
cdr3_nt: TGCGCCAGCAGCCGACCGGGACAGGGACTGGAGCAGTACTTC
cdr3_aa: CASSRPGQGLEQYF

v_call: TRBV9
clone_size: few
d_call: TRBD2
j_call: TRBJ2-3
cdr3_nt: TGTGCCAGCAGCGTGGGCGGGAGGGCCACAGATACGCAGTATTTT
cdr3_aa: CASSVGGRATDTQYF

v_call: TRBV19
clone_size: few
d_call: NA
j_call: TRBJ2-1
cdr3_nt: TGTGCCAGTAGTGAATCCTACAATGAGCAGTTCTTC
cdr3_aa: CASSESYNEQFF

v_call: TRBV6-5
clone_size: few
d_call: TRBD1
j_call: TRBJ2-7
cdr3_nt: TGTGCCAGCAGGCAGGGACAGGCAACCGGGCAGTACTTC
cdr3_aa: CASRQGQATGQYF

v_call: TRBV2
clone_size: few
d_call: TRBD1
j_call: TRBJ2-7
cdr3_nt: TGTGCCAGCAGGAATCCGGGACAGGGGGCTTACGAGCAGTACTTC
cdr3_aa: CASRNPGQGAYEQYF

v_call: TRBV29-1
clone_size: few
d_call: NA
j_call: TRBJ1-1
cdr3_nt: TGCAGCGTTCGGTTTAGAAACACTGAAGCTTTCTTT
cdr3_aa: CSVRFRNTEAFF

v_call: TRBV10-3
clone_size: NA
d_call: TRBD1
j_call: TRBJ2-5
cdr3_nt: TGTGCCATCCGCGAGACAGGGGAGACCCAGTACTTC
cdr3_aa: CAIRETGETQYF

v_call: TRBV6-1
clone_size: NA
d_call: NA
j_call: TRBJ2-7
cdr3_nt: TGTGCCAGCGACTCGACGCACTACGAGCAGTACTTC
cdr3_aa: CASDSTHYEQYF

v_call: TRBV10-3
clone_size: few
d_call: TRBD2
j_call: TRBJ2-7
cdr3_nt: TGTGCCATCGCTAGCGGGGAGATCTACGAGCAGTACTTC
cdr3_aa: CAIASGEIYEQYF

v_call: TRBV29-1
clone_size: NA
d_call: NA
j_call: TRBJ1-3
cdr3_nt: TGCAGCGTTGCTAGTGCATTTGGAAACACCATATATTTT
cdr3_aa: CSVASAFGNTIYF

v_call: TRBV27
clone_size: few
d_call: TRBD2
j_call: TRBJ2-1
cdr3_nt: TGTGCCAGCAGTTCCGGCCGCGGGAGGGCCAGGTACAATGAGCAGTTCTTC
cdr3_aa: CASSSGRGRARYNEQFF

v_call: TRBV7-2
clone_size: few
d_call: TRBD1
j_call: TRBJ2-7
cdr3_nt: TGTGCCAGCAGCTTAGGCGACAGGGTCCACGAGCAGTACTTC
cdr3_aa: CASSLGDRVHEQYF

v_call: TRBV29-1
clone_size: few
d_call: NA
j_call: TRBJ2-7
cdr3_nt: TGCAGCGTTGAAGATCGGTCCACCTTGTCCTACGAGCAGTACTTC
cdr3_aa: CSVEDRSTLSYEQYF

v_call: TRBV7-2
clone_size: NA
d_call: NA
j_call: TRBJ1-2
cdr3_nt: TGTGCCAGCAGCTTAGACGGGAAACCCTATGGCTACACCTTC
cdr3_aa: CASSLDGKPYGYTF

v_call: TRBV29-1
clone_size: NA
d_call: TRBD1
j_call: TRBJ1-1
cdr3_nt: TGCAGCGTTCTAAACTGGGACAGGAACACTGAAGCTTTCTTT
cdr3_aa: CSVLNWDRNTEAFF

v_call: TRBV11-2
clone_size: NA
d_call: NA
j_call: TRBJ2-5
cdr3_nt: TGTGCCAGCAGATGGTTGGGGCAGGGGCGCCGGGAGACCCAGTACTTC
cdr3_aa: CASRWLGQGRRETQYF

v_call: TRBV28
clone_size: NA
d_call: TRBD2
j_call: TRBJ2-3
cdr3_nt: TGTGCCAGCAGTCCTAACCGTGTGAGGACTAGCGGGAGGATGGGAAAAGATACGCAGTATTTT
cdr3_aa: CASSPNRVRTSGRMGKDTQYF

v_call: TRBV13
clone_size: NA
d_call: TRBD2
j_call: TRBJ2-1
cdr3_nt: TGTGCCAGCAGCCCAACGGGACTAGCGGATGAGCAGTTCTTC
cdr3_aa: CASSPTGLADEQFF

v_call: TRBV30
clone_size: few
d_call: NA
j_call: TRBJ1-2
cdr3_nt: TGTGCCTGGAGTGTTTCCGCGTATGGCTACACCTTC
cdr3_aa: CAWSVSAYGYTF

v_call: TRBV7-2
clone_size: NA
d_call: TRBD2
j_call: TRBJ2-7
cdr3_nt: TGTGCCAGCAGCTCTGTGACTAGCGGGAGCTACGAGCAGTACTTC
cdr3_aa: CASSSVTSGSYEQYF

v_call: TRBV14
clone_size: few
d_call: NA
j_call: TRBJ2-3
cdr3_nt: TGTGCCAGCAGCCCACAGGGAAATACGCAGTATTTT
cdr3_aa: CASSPQGNTQYF

v_call: TRBV30
clone_size: NA
d_call: TRBD1
j_call: TRBJ1-3
cdr3_nt: TGTGCCTGGAGTGACCAGGGGGGTGGAAACACCATATATTTT
cdr3_aa: CAWSDQGGGNTIYF

v_call: TRBV4-1
clone_size: NA
d_call: NA
j_call: TRBJ2-3
cdr3_nt: TGCGCCAGCAGCCGCCCCGGGACCTCCACAGATACGCAGTATTTT
cdr3_aa: CASSRPGTSTDTQYF

v_call: TRBV5-4
clone_size: NA
d_call: TRBD2
j_call: TRBJ2-1
cdr3_nt: TGTGCCAGCAGCTTGACTAGCGGGACAGCGGATGAGCAGTTCTTC
cdr3_aa: CASSLTSGTADEQFF

v_call: TRBV6-6
clone_size: few
d_call: NA
j_call: TRBJ2-3
cdr3_nt: TGTGCCAGCAGTTACACTAGCAGCCCTAGCACAGATACGCAGTATTTT
cdr3_aa: CASSYTSSPSTDTQYF

v_call: TRBV28
clone_size: NA
d_call: NA
j_call: TRBJ2-7
cdr3_nt: TGTGCCAGCAGTTTAGGCACTCCTGCGAGGGAGCAGTACTTC
cdr3_aa: CASSLGTPAREQYF

v_call: TRBV5-1
clone_size: NA
d_call: TRBD2
j_call: TRBJ2-3
cdr3_nt: TGCGCCAGCAGCTTGGGACTAGCGGGGTCCACAGATACGCAGTATTTT
cdr3_aa: CASSLGLAGSTDTQYF

v_call: TRBV28
clone_size: NA
d_call: NA
j_call: TRBJ2-7
cdr3_nt: TGTGCCAGCAGAGAAGGCAGTAACTACGAGCAGTACTTC
cdr3_aa: CASREGSNYEQYF

v_call: TRBV27
clone_size: NA
d_call: TRBD2
j_call: TRBJ2-7
cdr3_nt: TGTGCCAGCAGTTTATCCCGTGCTAGCGGCAGCTCCTACGAGCAGTACTTC
cdr3_aa: CASSLSRASGSSYEQYF

v_call: TRBV28
clone_size: NA
d_call: TRBD1
j_call: TRBJ2-7
cdr3_nt: TGTGCCAGCAGCCTAATAGGGACAGGGGCCTACGAGCAGTACTTC
cdr3_aa: CASSLIGTGAYEQYF

v_call: TRBV27
clone_size: few
d_call: TRBD2
j_call: TRBJ2-1
cdr3_nt: TGTGCCAGCAGTTTACGACAGCGGGACGAGCAGTTCTTC
cdr3_aa: CASSLRQRDEQFF

v_call: TRBV30
clone_size: NA
d_call: NA
j_call: TRBJ2-3
cdr3_nt: TGTGCCTGGAGTGTAATGAGCGGGTCACACACAGATACGCAGTATTTT
cdr3_aa: CAWSVMSGSHTDTQYF

v_call: TRBV29-1
clone_size: NA
d_call: NA
j_call: TRBJ1-1
cdr3_nt: TGCAGCGGAGACGACAGGTCCCAGGGCGCTTTCTTT
cdr3_aa: CSGDDRSQGAFF

v_call: TRBV9
clone_size: NA
d_call: NA
j_call: TRBJ2-3
cdr3_nt: TGTGCCAGCAGCGTAGCTAATGGCCCAGATACGCAGTATTTT
cdr3_aa: CASSVANGPDTQYF

v_call: TRBV7-2
clone_size: NA
d_call: NA
j_call: TRBJ1-5
cdr3_nt: TGTGCCAGCAGCCTTCTTGGGCCAGGGGGCAATCAGCCCCAGCATTTT
cdr3_aa: CASSLLGPGGNQPQHF

v_call: TRBV28
clone_size: few
d_call: TRBD1
j_call: TRBJ2-7
cdr3_nt: TGTGCCAGCAGTTCGGGACAGGGAATTTTCTACGAGCAGTACTTC
cdr3_aa: CASSSGQGIFYEQYF

v_call: TRBV9
clone_size: NA
d_call: NA
j_call: TRBJ1-2
cdr3_nt: TGTGCCAGCAGCGTAGCCAGCTATGGCTACACCTTC
cdr3_aa: CASSVASYGYTF

v_call: TRBV4-2
clone_size: few
d_call: NA
j_call: TRBJ2-6
cdr3_nt: TGTGCCAGCAGCCAAACCACAAGCTCTGGGGCCAACGTCCTGACTTTC
cdr3_aa: CASSQTTSSGANVLTF

v_call: TRBV9
clone_size: NA
d_call: NA
j_call: TRBJ2-5
cdr3_nt: TGTGCCAGCAGCGGTAGCGGAAAAGAGACCCAGTACTTC
cdr3_aa: CASSGSGKETQYF

v_call: TRBV29-1
clone_size: few
d_call: TRBD2
j_call: TRBJ2-2
cdr3_nt: TGCAGCGTGGGGACTAGCGGAACGAACACCGGGGAGCTGTTTTTT
cdr3_aa: CSVGTSGTNTGELFF

v_call: TRBV29-1
clone_size: NA
d_call: NA
j_call: TRBJ2-2
cdr3_nt: TGCAGCGCCCGACTCGAGGTCGGGGAGCTGTTTTTT
cdr3_aa: CSARLEVGELFF

v_call: TRBV7-2
clone_size: few
d_call: NA
j_call: TRBJ2-7
cdr3_nt: TGTGCCAGCAGCTTAGATGTGCGGGACGCCAGGGACTTC
cdr3_aa: CASSLDVRDARDF

v_call: TRBV6-5
clone_size: few
d_call: TRBD1
j_call: TRBJ2-5
cdr3_nt: TGTGCCAGCAGGACAGGACAGGCTCAAGAGACCCAGTACTTC
cdr3_aa: CASRTGQAQETQYF

v_call: TRBV7-2
clone_size: NA
d_call: TRBD1
j_call: TRBJ1-4
cdr3_nt: TGTGCCAGCAGCTTGAACAGGGGTGAAAAACTGTTTTTT
cdr3_aa: CASSLNRGEKLFF

v_call: TRBV4-3
clone_size: few
d_call: NA
j_call: TRBJ2-1
cdr3_nt: TGCGCCAGCAGCCAAGAAAGGCACTACAATGAGCAGTTCTTC
cdr3_aa: CASSQERHYNEQFF